Listed here is a single T cell receptor beta chain. These data come from a study of blood T cell repertoires in COVID-19. There are 15 residues in the CDR3. Germline V gene sequence: CDR1 SGHNT, CDR2 YENEEA. V was pared by 6 bases and J by 5 bases, with 9 bases of the junction left unmatched. Participants came from some 26 US areas, aged roughly 18 to 90 years. Per the authors' pipeline: Counts of nucleated cells, estimated from reference gene primer amplification, were obtained. Profiled with immunoSEQ multiplex PCR; TCRdb holds only in-frame clones, not every one. The V and J calls and clone size come from that table; D and trimming were worked out from the DNA. Seen here are roughly 170,000 clones, 81% observed once, and the top ten hold about 5%.

The receptor was derived from a woman in her thirties or forties with acute COVID-19. The gene calls are TRBV11-3 and TRBJ2-3, with 9 bases fitting TRBD2. Sequencing was done on a sample of PBMCs or T cells enriched from blood (not recorded which). As DNA, the CDR3 is TGTGCCAGCAGACGGGGCGGGAGGGCCGAAGATACGCAGTATTTT. Protein sequence: CASRRGGRAEDTQYF. Together with reference TRBV11-3 and TRBJ2-3, the CDR3 gives the full variable domain: EAGVVQSPRYKIIEKKQPVAFWCNPISGHNTLYWYLQNLGQGPELLIRYENEEAVDDSQLPKDRFSAERLKGVDSTLKIQPAELGDSAVYLCASRRGGRAEDTQYFGPGTRLTVL.